This paragraph covers one TCR beta chain sequence. These data originate in a study of blood T cell repertoires in COVID-19. Study details: The United States, Italy and Spain provided the acute and convalescent COVID-19 samples. Sample material is recorded as cDNA or gDNA derived from T cells, B-cell-depleted T cells, or PBMCs.

In the original workflow: Amplification of reference gene primers was used by the study to estimate nucleated cell counts. Generated by immunoSEQ multiplex PCR, the TCRdb table keeps only in-frame clones and is missing some. V and J calls plus clone size are reproduced from that table; the DNA served to infer D and trimming. The sample holds about 320,000 clones, almost 85% seen once. Input material: peripheral blood. The sequence was obtained from a human donor in a cohort sampled during active COVID-19.

In DNA, the CDR3 is TGTGCCAGCAAAAAAGGGGTAGCATTCAACTATGGCTACACCTTC. It specifies CASKKGVAFNYGYTF. The chain carries TRBV4-2 and TRBJ1-2, with a tentative D call TRBD1 (5 bases). This CDR3 has 15 amino acids. Trimming took 7 bases from V and 2 from J, leaving 17 bases between them. Germline lookup yields CDR1 LGHNA and CDR2 YNFKEQ.